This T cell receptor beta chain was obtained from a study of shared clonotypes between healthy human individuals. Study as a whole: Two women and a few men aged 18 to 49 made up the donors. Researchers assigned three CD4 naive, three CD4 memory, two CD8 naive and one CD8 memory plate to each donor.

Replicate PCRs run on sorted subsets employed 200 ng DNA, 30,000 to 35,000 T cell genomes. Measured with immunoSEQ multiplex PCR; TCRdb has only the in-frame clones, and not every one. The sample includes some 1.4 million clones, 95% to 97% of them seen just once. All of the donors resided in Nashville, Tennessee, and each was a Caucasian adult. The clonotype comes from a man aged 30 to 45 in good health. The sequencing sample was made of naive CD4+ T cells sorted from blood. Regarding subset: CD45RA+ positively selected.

The CDR3 DNA sequence: TGTGCCAGCAGCTTAAGTCAGGGGTTATGGTCCCAGTACTTC. Amino acid sequence: CASSLSQGLWSQYF. This chain connects TRBV11-2 to TRBJ2-5; perhaps TRBD1 as D (6 bases). The germline V gene encodes CDR1 SGHAT and CDR2 FQNNGV. The length of the CDR3 is 14 residues. V shed 2 bases and J shed 9 bases, with 16 bases lying between them.